The TCR beta chain under discussion was sequenced for a study of Ad26.COV2.S vaccination and SARS-CoV-2 variants. Looking at the study overall: The donor participated in the COV1001 trial, in its Ad26.COV2.S arm.

Assay: immunoSEQ multiplex PCR; the TCRdb copy retains only in-frame clones and omits some. This repertoire shows approximately 480,000 clones, around 88% found once; its top ten account for 9.5% to 15%. Documented treatment: roughly 20 received Ad26.COV2.S at low or high dose, single or two shots; about 5 received placebo; per-sample allocation not given. Day 63 after the first injection of vaccine or placebo was the sampling time. Trimming removed 3 bases from V and 2 bases from J, with 8 bases in between. CDR3 size: 14 residues. Germline CDR1 and CDR2: LNHDA and SQIVND (reference sequence). This chain uses TRBV19 with TRBJ2-1; D is unclear. The specimen comprised peripheral blood, sampled in a trial of Ad26.COV2.S vaccine versus placebo. This clonotype originated in a person aged 18 to 65 who received the Ad26.COV2.S COVID-19 vaccine or a placebo. The CDR3 nucleotides are TGTGCCAGTAGTATCGGGCAGGCCTACAATGAGCAGTTCTTC. Translating it yields CASSIGQAYNEQFF.